The 14 T cell receptor beta chains presented below share a single source sample, sequenced in a study of T cell repertoires in cytomegalovirus infection. TCRdb re-called the reads through MiXCR, storing one row per CDR3 protein. The sample gives 650,000 to 900,000 distinct CDR3 sequences, almost 30% of which show up once; under 15% is in the top ten. Their cognate antigens are unknown. This sample comprised cultured CD8+ T cells from PBMCs, obtained from culture after CMV antigen stimulation. The receptors here all came from a human donor in good health (CMV status not recorded). Some clones in this sample may be carry-over from other donors' samples.

The J gene is TRBJ2-3, the V gene TRBV6-6; TRBD1 matches 8 bases. This CDR3 has 14 amino acids. Trimming removed 4 bases from V and 4 bases from J; junction bases left unmatched: 4. From germline, CDR1 is MNHNY and CDR2 SVGAGI (reference sequence). The CDR3 protein is CASSWDRLPDTQYF. Written as DNA, the CDR3 is TGTGCCAGCAGTTGGGACAGGCTCCCAGATACGCAGTATTTT.

This clonotype was counted only a few times. The chain joins TRBV7-2 to TRBJ1-5; D possibly corresponds to TRBD1 (6 bases). Germline CDR1 reads SGHTA; CDR2 reads FQGNSA. The CDR3 length is 15 residues. V lost 2 bases and J lost 0, with 8 bases in between. The CDR3 nucleotides read TGTGCCAGCAGCTTACCGGACAGTAGCAATCAGCCCCAGCATTTT. It translates to CASSLPDSSNQPQHF.

The V call is TRBV5-5, the J call TRBJ2-1; TRBD2 aligns across 9 bases. The CDR3 length is 15 residues. V trimming: 2 bases; J trimming: 7 bases; junction bases outside the gene matches: 7. CDR1 is SGHKS, CDR2 YYEKEE, per germline (reference sequence). CDR3 nucleotide sequence: TGTGCCAGCAGCTTAGCGGGGGGAATGGTGAATGAGCAGTTCTTC. Its translation is CASSLAGGMVNEQFF.

The V call is TRBV14, the J call TRBJ1-2; tentatively, D is TRBD1 (5 bases). CDR3 length equals 14 residues. Trimming shortened V by 3 bases and J by 4 bases, and 12 bases separated the two germline ends. Germline CDR1 is SGHDN and CDR2 is FVKESK. CDR3 loop: CASSHRDRPYGYTF. CDR3 coding DNA: TGTGCCAGCAGCCACCGGGACCGTCCCTATGGCTACACCTTC. Full variable domain (missing parts from reference TRBV14 and TRBJ1-2): EAGVTQFPSHSVIEKGQTVTLRCDPISGHDNLYWYRRVMGKEIKFLLHFVKESKQDESGMPNNRFLAERTGGTYSTLKVQPAELEDSGVYFCASSHRDRPYGYTFGSGTRLTVV.

This clonotype showed up just a few times. The V and J genes are TRBV28 and TRBJ2-4, with D unresolved. The CDR3 is made up of 14 amino acids. Trimming removed 5 bases from V and 1 base from J, with 9 bases in between. The germline gives CDR1 MDHEN, CDR2 SYDVKM. The CDR3 nucleotides are TGTGCCAGCAGTCCTGTGGGGGCCAAAAACATTCAGTACTTC. Residues: CASSPVGAKNIQYF.

The chain uses TRBV7-3 and TRBJ2-3; 7 bases are a match to TRBD2. Looked up from germline, CDR1 is SGHTA and CDR2 is FQGTGA. J was trimmed by 4 bases and V by 3 bases; bases with no gene match: 13. The CDR3 totals 17 residues. CDR3 residues: CASSLGFGTSEADTQYF. CDR3 coding DNA: TGTGCCAGCAGCTTGGGTTTCGGTACTAGCGAAGCAGATACGCAGTATTTT.

This clonotype showed up many times. The chain has TRBV6-5 and TRBJ2-5, with D possibly TRBD1 on 5 matching bases. V lost 0 bases and J 1 base, leaving 18 bases between the germline ends. CDR3 length: 18 residues. CDR1 MNHEY and CDR2 SVGAGI come from the germline V gene. CDR3: CASSYSRSFRVTQETQYF. The CDR3 region has the DNA TGTGCCAGCAGTTACTCGAGATCGTTCAGGGTCACCCAAGAGACCCAGTACTTC.

This clonotype appeared a few times. CDR3 loop: CASSGRGPFYEQYF. CDR3 coding DNA: TGTGCCAGTAGTGGCAGGGGGCCTTTCTACGAGCAGTACTTC. V and J are TRBV19 and TRBJ2-7; 8 bases line up with TRBD1. Germline CDR1 is LNHDA and CDR2 is SQIVND (reference sequence). This CDR3 is built from 14 residues. Trimming cost V 5 bases and J 3 bases; bases outside gene matches: 6.

This clonotype has more than one count but fewer than ten. In DNA form, the CDR3 reads TGCAGCGTCGCGGGGGCTGAAGCTTTCTTT. Translation gives CSVAGAEAFF. The V and J genes are TRBV29-1 and TRBJ1-1; D is perhaps TRBD1 (5 bases). Germline assignment: CDR1 SQVTM and CDR2 ANQGSEA. V lost 6 bases, J lost 6 bases, and 8 bases lay in between. The CDR3 is made up of 10 amino acids.

The rearrangement uses TRBV5-6 and TRBJ2-1; 9 nucleotides agree with TRBD1. The CDR3 sequence is 15 residues long. Germline CDR1 reads SGHDT; CDR2 reads YYEEEE. V lost 5 bases and J lost 4; bases outside the gene matches: 7. The CDR3: CASRAGTGLYNEQFF. The CDR3 nucleotides read TGTGCCAGCAGGGCCGGGACAGGGCTGTACAATGAGCAGTTCTTC.

This clonotype was observed many times. The rearrangement uses TRBV7-8 and TRBJ2-5; a possible D gene is TRBD2 (7 bases). In germline, CDR1 is SGHVS, CDR2 FQNEAQ. The CDR3 runs to 15 residues. Trimming stripped 5 bases from V and 4 bases from J, with 17 bases between. DNA of the CDR3: TGTGCCAGCAGCCTTCCGGGCCGGGGGGCAGAGACCCAGTACTTC. Translation gives CASSLPGRGAETQYF. The full variable domain, rest sourced from reference TRBV7-8 and TRBJ2-5, is GAGVSQSPRYKVAKRGQDVALRCDPISGHVSLFWYQQALGQGPEFLTYFQNEAQLDKSGLPSDRFFAERPEGSVSTLKIQRTQQEDSAVYLCASSLPGRGAETQYFGPGTRLLVL.

The chain joins TRBV7-2 to TRBJ2-1, with unresolved D. Germline CDR1 reads SGHTA; CDR2 reads FQGNSA. The CDR3 consists of 16 residues. Trimming removed 0 bases from V and 3 bases from J, with 12 bases in between. CDR3 coding DNA: TGTGCCAGCAGCTTAGCCTCGGAGAACTACTACAATGAGCAGTTCTTC. This translates into CASSLASENYYNEQFF.

The chain combines TRBV3-1 with TRBJ2-3, with unresolved D. V shed 1 base and J shed 1 base, with 12 bases lying between them. The CDR3 totals 16 residues. CDR1 LGHDT and CDR2 YNNKEL come from the germline V gene (reference sequence). CDR3 in amino acids: CASSQVFQSRTDTQYF. The CDR3 DNA follows: TGTGCCAGCAGCCAAGTATTCCAATCCCGCACAGATACGCAGTATTTT.

CDR3 DNA: TGTGCCAGCAGCCTAAGGGGGGGACTCAACGAGCAGTACGTC. Protein sequence: CASSLRGGLNEQYV. The V and J genes are TRBV27 and TRBJ2-7, with D possibly TRBD2 on 7 matching bases. V gave up 6 bases and J gave up 5 bases, with 17 bases separating them. Germline V gene data show CDR1 as MNHEY and CDR2 as SMNVEV (reference sequence). The length of the CDR3 is 14 residues.